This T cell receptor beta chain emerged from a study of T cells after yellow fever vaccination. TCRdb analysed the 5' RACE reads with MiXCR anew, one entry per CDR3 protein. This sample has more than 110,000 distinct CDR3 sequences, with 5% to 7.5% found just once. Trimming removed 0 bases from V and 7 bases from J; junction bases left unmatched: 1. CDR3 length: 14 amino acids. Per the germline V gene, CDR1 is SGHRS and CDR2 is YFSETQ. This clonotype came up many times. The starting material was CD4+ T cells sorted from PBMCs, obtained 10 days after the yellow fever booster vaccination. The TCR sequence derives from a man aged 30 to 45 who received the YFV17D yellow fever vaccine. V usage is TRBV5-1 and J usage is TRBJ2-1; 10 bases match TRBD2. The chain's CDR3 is CASSLVLAGNEQFF. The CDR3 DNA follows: TGCGCCAGCAGCTTGGTACTAGCGGGAAATGAGCAGTTCTTC.